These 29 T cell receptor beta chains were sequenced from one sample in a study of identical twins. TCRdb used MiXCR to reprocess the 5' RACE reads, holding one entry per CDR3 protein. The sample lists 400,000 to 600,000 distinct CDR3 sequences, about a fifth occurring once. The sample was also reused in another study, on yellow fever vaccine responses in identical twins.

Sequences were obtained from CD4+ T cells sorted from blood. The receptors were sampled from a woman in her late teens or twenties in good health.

The CDR3 nucleotides read TGCAGCGTAGGGGACACGCGGGCCGAGCAGTACTTC. Its protein product is CSVGDTRAEQYF. V gene TRBV29-1 combines with J gene TRBJ2-7; TRBD1 might be the D (6 bases). This CDR3 comprises 12 residues. Germline CDR1 SQVTM, CDR2 ANQGSEA. V was clipped by 6 bases and J by 6 bases, with 15 bases between them.

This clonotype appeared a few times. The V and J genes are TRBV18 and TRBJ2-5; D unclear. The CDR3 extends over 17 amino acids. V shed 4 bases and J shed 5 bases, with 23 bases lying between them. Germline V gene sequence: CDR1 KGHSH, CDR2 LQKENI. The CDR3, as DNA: TGTGCCAGCTCACTATCTCAACAGCCCCTAAGTGGGGAGACCCAGTACTTC. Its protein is CASSLSQQPLSGETQYF.

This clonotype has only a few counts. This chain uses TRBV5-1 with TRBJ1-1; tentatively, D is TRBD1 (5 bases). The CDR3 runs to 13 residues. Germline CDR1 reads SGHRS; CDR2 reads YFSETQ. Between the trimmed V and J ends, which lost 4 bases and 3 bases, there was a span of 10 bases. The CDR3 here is CASSRDLDTEAFF. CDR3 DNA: TGCGCCAGCAGCCGGGACTTAGACACTGAAGCTTTCTTT.

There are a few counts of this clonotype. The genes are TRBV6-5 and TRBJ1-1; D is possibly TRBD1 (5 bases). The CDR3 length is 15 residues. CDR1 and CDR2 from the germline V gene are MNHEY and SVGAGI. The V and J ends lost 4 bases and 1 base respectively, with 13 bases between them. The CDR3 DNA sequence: TGTGCCAGCAGTTCCTCTACGACAGAGAACACTGAAGCTTTCTTT. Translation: CASSSSTTENTEAFF.

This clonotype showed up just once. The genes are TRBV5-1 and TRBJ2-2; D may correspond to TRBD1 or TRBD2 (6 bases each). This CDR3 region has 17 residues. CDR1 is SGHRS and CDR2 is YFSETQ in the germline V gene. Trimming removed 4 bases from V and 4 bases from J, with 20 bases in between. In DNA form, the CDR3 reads TGCGCCAGCAGCCCACTTGGGGGCGGAGCGGGCACCGGGGAGCTGTTTTTT. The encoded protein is CASSPLGGGAGTGELFF.

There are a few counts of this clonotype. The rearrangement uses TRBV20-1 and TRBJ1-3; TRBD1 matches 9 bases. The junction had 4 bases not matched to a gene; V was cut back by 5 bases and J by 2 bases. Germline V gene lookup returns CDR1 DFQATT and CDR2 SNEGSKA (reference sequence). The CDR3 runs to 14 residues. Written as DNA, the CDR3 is TGCAGTGCTCCCCGGACAGGGGCTGGAAACACCATATATTTT. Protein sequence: CSAPRTGAGNTIYF.

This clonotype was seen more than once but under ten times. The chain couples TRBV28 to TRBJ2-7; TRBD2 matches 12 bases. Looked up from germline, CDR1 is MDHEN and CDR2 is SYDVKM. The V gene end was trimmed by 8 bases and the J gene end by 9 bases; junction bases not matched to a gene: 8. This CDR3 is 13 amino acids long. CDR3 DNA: TGTGCCAGCGGACTAGCGGGAATTGCGGGGCAGTACTTC. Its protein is CASGLAGIAGQYF.

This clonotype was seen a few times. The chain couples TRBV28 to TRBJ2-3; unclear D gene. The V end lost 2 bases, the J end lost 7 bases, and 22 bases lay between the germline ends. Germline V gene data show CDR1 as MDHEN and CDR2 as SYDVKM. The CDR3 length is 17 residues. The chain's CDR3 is CASSLIPGDISWYTQYF. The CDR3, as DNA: TGTGCCAGCAGTTTAATTCCGGGCGACATAAGCTGGTATACGCAGTATTTT.

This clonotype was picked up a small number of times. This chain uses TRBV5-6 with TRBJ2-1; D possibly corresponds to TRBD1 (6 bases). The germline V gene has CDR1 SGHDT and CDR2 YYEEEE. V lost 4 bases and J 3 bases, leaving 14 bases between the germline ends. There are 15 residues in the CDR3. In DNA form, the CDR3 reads TGTGCCAGCAGCCCAACAGGGAAACTCTACAATGAGCAGTTCTTC. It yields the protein CASSPTGKLYNEQFF.

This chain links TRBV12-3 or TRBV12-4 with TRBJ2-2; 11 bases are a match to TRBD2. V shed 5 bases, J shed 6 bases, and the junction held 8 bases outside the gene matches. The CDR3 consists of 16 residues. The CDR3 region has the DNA TGTGCCAGCAGTGGGGCGATGACTAGCGGGGCCGGGGAGCTGTTTTTT. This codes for CASSGAMTSGAGELFF.

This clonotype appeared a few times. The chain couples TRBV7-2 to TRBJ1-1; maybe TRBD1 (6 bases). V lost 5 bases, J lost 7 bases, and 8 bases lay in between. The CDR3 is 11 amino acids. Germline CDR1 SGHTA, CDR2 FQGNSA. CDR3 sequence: CASSMTGEAFF. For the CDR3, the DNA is TGTGCCAGCAGCATGACAGGTGAAGCTTTCTTT.

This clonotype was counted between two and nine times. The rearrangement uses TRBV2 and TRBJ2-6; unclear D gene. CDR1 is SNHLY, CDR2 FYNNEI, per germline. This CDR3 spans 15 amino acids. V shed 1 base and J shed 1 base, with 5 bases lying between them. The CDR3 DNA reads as TGTGCCAGCAGTGAAGTCAGGTCTGGGGCCAACGTCCTGACTTTC. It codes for CASSEVRSGANVLTF.

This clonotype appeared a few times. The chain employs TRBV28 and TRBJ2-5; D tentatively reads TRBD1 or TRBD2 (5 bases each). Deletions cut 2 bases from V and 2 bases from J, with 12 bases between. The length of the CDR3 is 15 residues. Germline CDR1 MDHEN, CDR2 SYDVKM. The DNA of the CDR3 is TGTGCCAGCAGTTTAGGGACCCAGAAGCAAGAGACCCAGTACTTC. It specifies CASSLGTQKQETQYF.

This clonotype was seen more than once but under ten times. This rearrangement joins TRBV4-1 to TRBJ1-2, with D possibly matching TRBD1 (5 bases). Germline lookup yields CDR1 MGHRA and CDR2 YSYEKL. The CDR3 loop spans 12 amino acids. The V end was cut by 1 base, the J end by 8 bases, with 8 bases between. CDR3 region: CASSQGWGGYTF. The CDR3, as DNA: TGCGCCAGCAGCCAAGGGTGGGGGGGCTACACCTTC.

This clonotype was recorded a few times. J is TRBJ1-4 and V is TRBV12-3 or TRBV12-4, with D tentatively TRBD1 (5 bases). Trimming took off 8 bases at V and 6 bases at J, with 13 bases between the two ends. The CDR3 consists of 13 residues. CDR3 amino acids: CASAARGDEKLFF. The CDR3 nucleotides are TGTGCCAGCGCGGCCAGAGGGGATGAAAAACTGTTTTTT.

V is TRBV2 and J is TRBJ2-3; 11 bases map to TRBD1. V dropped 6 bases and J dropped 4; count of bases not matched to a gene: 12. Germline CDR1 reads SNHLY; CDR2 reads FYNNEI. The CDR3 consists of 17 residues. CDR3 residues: CASREKPGQGVPDTQYF. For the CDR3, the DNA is TGTGCCAGCAGGGAAAAACCGGGACAGGGGGTTCCAGATACGCAGTATTTT.

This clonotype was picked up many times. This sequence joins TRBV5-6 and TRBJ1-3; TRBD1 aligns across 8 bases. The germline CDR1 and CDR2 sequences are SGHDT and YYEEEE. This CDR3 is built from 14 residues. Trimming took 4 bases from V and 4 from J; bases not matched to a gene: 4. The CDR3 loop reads CASSLGDRGNTIYF. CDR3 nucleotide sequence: TGTGCCAGCAGCCTGGGGGACAGGGGAAACACCATATATTTT.

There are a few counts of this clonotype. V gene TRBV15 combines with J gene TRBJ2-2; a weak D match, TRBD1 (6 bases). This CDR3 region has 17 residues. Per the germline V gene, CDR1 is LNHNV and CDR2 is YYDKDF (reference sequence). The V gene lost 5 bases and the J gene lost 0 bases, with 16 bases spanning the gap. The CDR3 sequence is CATSAKVGTTNTGELFF. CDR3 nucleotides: TGTGCCACCAGCGCCAAGGTTGGGACAACGAACACCGGGGAGCTGTTTTTT.

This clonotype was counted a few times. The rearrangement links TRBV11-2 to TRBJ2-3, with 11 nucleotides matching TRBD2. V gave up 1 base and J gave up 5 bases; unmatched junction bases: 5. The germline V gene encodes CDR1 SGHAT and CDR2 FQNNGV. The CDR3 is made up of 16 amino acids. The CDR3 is CASSLGWTSGQDTQYF. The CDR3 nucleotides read TGTGCCAGCAGCTTAGGGTGGACTAGCGGGCAAGATACGCAGTATTTT.

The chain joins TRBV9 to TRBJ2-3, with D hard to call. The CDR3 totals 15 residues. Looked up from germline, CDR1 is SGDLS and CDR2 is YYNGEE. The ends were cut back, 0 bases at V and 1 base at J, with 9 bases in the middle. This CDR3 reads CASSVEVSGTDTQYF. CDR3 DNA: TGTGCCAGCAGCGTAGAGGTCTCCGGCACAGATACGCAGTATTTT.

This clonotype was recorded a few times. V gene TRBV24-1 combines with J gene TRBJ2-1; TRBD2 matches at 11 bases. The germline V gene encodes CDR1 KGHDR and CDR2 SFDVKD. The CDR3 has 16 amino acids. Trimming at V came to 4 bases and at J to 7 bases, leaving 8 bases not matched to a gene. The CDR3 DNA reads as TGTGCCACCAGTGACACACTAGCGGGAGCGGGGAATGAGCAGTTCTTC. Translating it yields CATSDTLAGAGNEQFF.

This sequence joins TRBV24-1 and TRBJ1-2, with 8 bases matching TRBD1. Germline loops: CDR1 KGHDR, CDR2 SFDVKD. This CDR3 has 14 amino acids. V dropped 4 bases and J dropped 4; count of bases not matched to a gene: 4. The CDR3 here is CATSDRGTGYGYTF. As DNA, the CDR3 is TGTGCCACCAGTGACCGTGGGACAGGCTATGGCTACACCTTC.

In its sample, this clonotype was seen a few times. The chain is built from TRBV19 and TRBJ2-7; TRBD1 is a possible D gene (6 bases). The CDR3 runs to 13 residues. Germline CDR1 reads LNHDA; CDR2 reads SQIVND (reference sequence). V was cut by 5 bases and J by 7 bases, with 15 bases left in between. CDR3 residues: CASSGGIREEQYV. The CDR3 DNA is TGTGCCAGTAGTGGGGGCATCCGGGAAGAGCAGTACGTC.

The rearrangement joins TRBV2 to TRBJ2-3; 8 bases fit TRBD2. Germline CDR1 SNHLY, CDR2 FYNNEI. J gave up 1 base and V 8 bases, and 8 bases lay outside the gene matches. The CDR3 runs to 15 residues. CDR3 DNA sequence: TGTGCCAGCGGTATAAGTAGCGGGGGCACAGATACGCAGTATTTT. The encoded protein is CASGISSGGTDTQYF.

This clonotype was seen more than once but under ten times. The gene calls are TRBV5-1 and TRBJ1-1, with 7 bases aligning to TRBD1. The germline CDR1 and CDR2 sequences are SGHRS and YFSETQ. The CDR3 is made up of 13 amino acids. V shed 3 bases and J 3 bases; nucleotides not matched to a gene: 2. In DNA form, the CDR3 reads TGCGCCAGCAGCTACGGGACAGACACTGAAGCTTTCTTT. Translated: CASSYGTDTEAFF.

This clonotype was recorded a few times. The CDR3 spells CAIPGGPRATGELFF. As DNA, the CDR3 is TGTGCCATCCCGGGGGGGCCGAGAGCAACCGGGGAGCTGTTTTTT. The chain links TRBV10-3 to TRBJ2-2; 8 bases are shared with TRBD2. V shed 8 bases and J 5 bases; nucleotides not matched to a gene: 10. CDR1 ENHRY and CDR2 SYGVKD come from the germline V gene. The CDR3 length is 15 residues.

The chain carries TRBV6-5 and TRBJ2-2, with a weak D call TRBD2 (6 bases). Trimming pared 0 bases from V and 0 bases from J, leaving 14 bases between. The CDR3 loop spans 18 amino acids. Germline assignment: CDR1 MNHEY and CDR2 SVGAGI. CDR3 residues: CASSYSAPRGTNTGELFF. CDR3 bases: TGTGCCAGCAGTTACTCGGCCCCGCGGGGAACGAACACCGGGGAGCTGTTTTTT.

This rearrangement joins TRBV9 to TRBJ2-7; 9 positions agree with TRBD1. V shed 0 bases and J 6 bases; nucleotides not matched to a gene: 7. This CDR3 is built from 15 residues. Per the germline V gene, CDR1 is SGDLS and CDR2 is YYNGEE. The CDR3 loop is CASSVGDREVSEQYF. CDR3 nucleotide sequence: TGTGCCAGCAGCGTAGGGGACAGGGAGGTCTCCGAGCAGTACTTC.

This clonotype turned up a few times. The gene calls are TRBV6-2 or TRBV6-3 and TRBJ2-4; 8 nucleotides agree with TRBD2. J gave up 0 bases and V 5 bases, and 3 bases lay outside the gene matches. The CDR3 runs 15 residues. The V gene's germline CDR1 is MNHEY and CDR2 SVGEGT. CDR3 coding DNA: TGTGCCAGCAGTAGACTAGCGACAGCCAAAAACATTCAGTACTTC. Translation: CASSRLATAKNIQYF.